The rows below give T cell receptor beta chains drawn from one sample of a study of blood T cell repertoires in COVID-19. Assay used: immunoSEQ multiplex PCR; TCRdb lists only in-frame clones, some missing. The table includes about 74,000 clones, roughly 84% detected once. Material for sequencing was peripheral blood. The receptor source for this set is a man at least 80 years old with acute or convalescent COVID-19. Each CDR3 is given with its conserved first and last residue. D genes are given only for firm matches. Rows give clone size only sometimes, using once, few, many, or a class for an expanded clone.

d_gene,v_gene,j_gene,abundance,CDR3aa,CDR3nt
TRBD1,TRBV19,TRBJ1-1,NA,CASSSSRDRETEAFF,TGTGCCAGTAGTTCATCGAGGGACAGAGAGACTGAAGCTTTCTTT
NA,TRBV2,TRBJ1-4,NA,CASGRGQYEKLFF,TGTGCCAGCGGCAGGGGTCAATATGAAAAACTGTTTTTT
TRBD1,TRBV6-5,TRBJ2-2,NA,CASSYGTGSNTGELFF,TGTGCCAGCAGTTATGGGACAGGGTCGAACACCGGGGAGCTGTTTTTT
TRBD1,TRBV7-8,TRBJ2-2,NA,CASSLMGQGASGELFF,TGTGCCAGCAGCTTAATGGGACAGGGGGCTTCCGGGGAGCTGTTTTTT
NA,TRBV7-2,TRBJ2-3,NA,CASTLTARRLDTQYF,TGTGCCAGCACCCTTACGGCTAGACGTTTGGATACGCAGTATTTT
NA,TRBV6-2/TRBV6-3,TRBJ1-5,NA,CASSYGVRQGNQPQHF,TGTGCCAGCAGTTATGGAGTAAGACAGGGCAATCAGCCCCAGCATTTT
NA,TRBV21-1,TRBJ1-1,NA,CASSKERGSLNTEAFF,TGTGCCAGCAGCAAAGAGAGAGGATCCCTGAACACTGAAGCTTTCTTT
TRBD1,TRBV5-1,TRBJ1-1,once,CASSLDIGTGAEAFF,TGCGCCAGCAGCTTGGATATCGGGACAGGGGCTGAAGCTTTCTTT
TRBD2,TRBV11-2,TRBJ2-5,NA,CASSPVAGGLRETQYF,TGTGCCAGCAGCCCCGTGGCGGGAGGGCTTCGCGAGACCCAGTACTTC
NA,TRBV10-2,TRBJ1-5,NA,CASSAWQGNQPQHF,TGCGCCAGCAGTGCATGGCAAGGCAATCAGCCCCAGCATTTT
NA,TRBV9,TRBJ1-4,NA,CASSSRIGGSGEKLFF,TGTGCCAGCAGCTCAAGGATCGGGGGTTCGGGAGAAAAACTGTTTTTT
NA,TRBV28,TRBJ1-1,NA,CASSLWDAGQGRTEAFF,TGTGCCAGCAGTTTATGGGATGCAGGGCAGGGAAGAACTGAAGCTTTCTTT
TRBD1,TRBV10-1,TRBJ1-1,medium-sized,CASSLGQSTEAFF,TGCGCCAGCAGTTTGGGACAGTCGACTGAAGCTTTCTTT
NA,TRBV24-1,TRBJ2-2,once,CATSDLGAAGELFF,TGTGCCACCAGTGATCTGGGGGCTGCCGGGGAGCTGTTTTTT
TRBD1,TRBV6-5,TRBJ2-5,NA,CASRPGTEETQYF,TGTGCCAGCAGACCCGGGACAGAAGAGACCCAGTACTTC
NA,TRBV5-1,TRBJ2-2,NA,CASSSGGSGNTGELFF,TGCGCCAGCAGCTCCGGGGGTAGCGGGAACACCGGGGAGCTGTTTTTT
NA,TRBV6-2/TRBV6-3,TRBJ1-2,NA,CASSYATGNYGYTF,TGTGCCAGCAGTTACGCGACAGGAAACTATGGCTACACCTTC
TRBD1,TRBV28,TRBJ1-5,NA,CASGDSIKGSNQPQHF,TGTGCCAGCGGGGACAGCATAAAGGGGAGCAATCAGCCCCAGCATTTT
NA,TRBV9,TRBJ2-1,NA,CASSVAGSIEYEQFF,TGTGCCAGCAGCGTAGCCGGGAGTATTGAGTATGAGCAGTTCTTC
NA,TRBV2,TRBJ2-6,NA,CASSDKFSAGANVLTF,TGTGCCAGCAGTGACAAATTTTCGGCTGGGGCCAACGTCCTGACTTTC
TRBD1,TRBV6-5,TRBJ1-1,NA,CASKGQGMDTEAFF,TGTGCCAGCAAGGGACAGGGGATGGACACTGAAGCTTTCTTT
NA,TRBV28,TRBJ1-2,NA,CASCPGGNNYGYTF,TGTGCCTCCTGCCCGGGGGGGAATAACTATGGCTACACCTTC
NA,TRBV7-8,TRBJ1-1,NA,CASSLGGPGGTEAFF,TGTGCCAGCAGCTTAGGCGGGCCCGGGGGCACTGAAGCTTTCTTT
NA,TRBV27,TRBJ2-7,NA,CASSSPPQYEQYF,TGTGCCAGCAGTTCCCCACCCCAGTACGAGCAGTACTTC
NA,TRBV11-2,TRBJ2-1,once,CASSFVRKRANDEQFF,TGTGCCAGCAGCTTCGTAAGAAAGAGGGCCAATGATGAGCAGTTCTTC
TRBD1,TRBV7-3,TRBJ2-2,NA,CASSLDRVTGELFF,TGTGCCAGCAGCTTGGACAGGGTTACAGGGGAGCTGTTTTTT
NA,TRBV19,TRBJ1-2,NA,CASSIRGYGYTF,TGTGCCAGTAGTATTAGAGGGTATGGCTACACCTTC
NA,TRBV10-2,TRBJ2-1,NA,CASRPQGGANSYNEQFF,TGCGCCAGCAGACCACAGGGAGGGGCAAACTCCTACAATGAGCAGTTCTTC
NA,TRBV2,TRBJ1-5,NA,CASSATGYQPQHF,TGTGCCAGCAGTGCGACAGGTTATCAGCCCCAGCATTTT
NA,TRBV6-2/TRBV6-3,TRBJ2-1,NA,CASSTSRAGPAPFF,TGTGCCAGCAGTACCTCGAGGGCAGGACCCGCGCCGTTCTTC
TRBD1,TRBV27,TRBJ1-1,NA,CASSLSQGAGTEAFF,TGTGCCAGCAGTTTATCCCAGGGGGCTGGCACTGAAGCTTTCTTT
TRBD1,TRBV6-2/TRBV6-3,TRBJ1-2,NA,CASSDRGVGYGYTF,TGTGCCAGCAGTGACAGGGGTGTTGGCTATGGCTACACCTTC
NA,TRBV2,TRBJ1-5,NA,CASSERGLGGGTQHF,TGTGCCAGCAGTGAAAGAGGGCTCGGGGGGGGGACCCAGCATTTT
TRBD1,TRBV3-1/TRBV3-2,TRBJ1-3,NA,CASSQGDRGRDTIYF,TGTGCCAGCAGCCAAGGGGACAGGGGGCGCGACACCATATATTTT
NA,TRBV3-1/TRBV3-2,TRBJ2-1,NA,CASSQEWQGKNEQFF,TGTGCCAGCAGCCAAGAGTGGCAGGGCAAGAATGAGCAGTTCTTC
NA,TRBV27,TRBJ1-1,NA,CASSLYRVNTEAFF,TGTGCCAGCAGTTTATACAGGGTGAACACTGAAGCTTTCTTT
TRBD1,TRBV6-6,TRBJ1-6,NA,CASSLGTDSPLHF,TGTGCCAGCAGTCTCGGGACAGATTCACCCCTCCACTTT
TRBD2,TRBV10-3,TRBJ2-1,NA,CATPSGRADNEQFF,TGTGCCACCCCTAGCGGGAGGGCCGACAATGAGCAGTTCTTC
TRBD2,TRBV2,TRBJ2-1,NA,CASIMRTSGNGEQFF,TGTGCCAGCATAATGCGGACTAGCGGGAACGGCGAGCAGTTCTTC
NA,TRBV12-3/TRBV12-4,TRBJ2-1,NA,CASSPRQYNEQFF,TGTGCCAGCAGTCCCAGACAGTACAATGAGCAGTTCTTC
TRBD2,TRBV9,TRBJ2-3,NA,CASSALPMSGGTDTQYF,TGTGCCAGCAGCGCCCTTCCGATGAGCGGGGGGACAGATACGCAGTATTTT
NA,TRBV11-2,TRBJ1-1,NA,CASSFQGTEAFF,TGTGCCAGCAGCTTTCAGGGAACTGAAGCTTTCTTT
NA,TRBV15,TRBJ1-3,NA,CATSRDPTAGNTIYF,TGTGCCACCAGCAGAGATCCGACAGCTGGAAACACCATATATTTT
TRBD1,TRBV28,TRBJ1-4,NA,CASRSGTENEKLFF,TGTGCCAGCAGATCCGGGACAGAGAATGAAAAACTGTTTTTT
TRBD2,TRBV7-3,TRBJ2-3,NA,CASSLKEPSGSPQGDTQYF,TGTGCCAGCAGCTTAAAGGAACCTAGCGGGAGCCCCCAGGGAGATACGCAGTATTTT
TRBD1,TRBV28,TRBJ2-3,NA,CASSLRTGSTDTQYF,TGTGCCAGCAGTCTTCGGACAGGGAGCACAGATACGCAGTATTTT
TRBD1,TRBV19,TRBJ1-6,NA,CASSGDRDSPLHF,TGTGCCAGTAGTGGGGACAGGGATTCACCCCTCCACTTT
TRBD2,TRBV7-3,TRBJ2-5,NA,CASSSTSGVGETQYF,TGTGCCAGCAGCTCTACTAGCGGCGTGGGGGAGACCCAGTACTTC
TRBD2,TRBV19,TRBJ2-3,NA,CASSIDSAGGDTDTQYF,TGTGCCAGTAGTATAGATTCAGCGGGGGGGGATACAGATACGCAGTATTTT
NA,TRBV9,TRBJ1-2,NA,CASSVTSAGANYGYTF,TGTGCCAGCAGCGTAACTTCCGCAGGGGCCAACTATGGCTACACCTTC
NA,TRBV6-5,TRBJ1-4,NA,CASTAGGGTNEKLFF,TGTGCCAGCACGGCGGGGGGTGGGACTAATGAAAAACTGTTTTTT
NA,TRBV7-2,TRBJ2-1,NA,CASSLYRGGDNEQFF,TGTGCCAGCAGCTTATACAGGGGGGGGGACAATGAGCAGTTCTTC
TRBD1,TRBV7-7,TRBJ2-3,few,CASSDSQGATQYF,TGTGCTAGCAGCGACTCCCAGGGGGCTACGCAGTATTTT
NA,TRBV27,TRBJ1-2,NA,CASSLIGDNPNYGYTF,TGTGCCAGCAGTTTAATAGGGGACAACCCTAACTATGGCTACACCTTC
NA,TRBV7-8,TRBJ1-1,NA,CASSLMSAEAFF,TGTGCCAGCAGCTTAATGTCAGCTGAAGCTTTCTTT